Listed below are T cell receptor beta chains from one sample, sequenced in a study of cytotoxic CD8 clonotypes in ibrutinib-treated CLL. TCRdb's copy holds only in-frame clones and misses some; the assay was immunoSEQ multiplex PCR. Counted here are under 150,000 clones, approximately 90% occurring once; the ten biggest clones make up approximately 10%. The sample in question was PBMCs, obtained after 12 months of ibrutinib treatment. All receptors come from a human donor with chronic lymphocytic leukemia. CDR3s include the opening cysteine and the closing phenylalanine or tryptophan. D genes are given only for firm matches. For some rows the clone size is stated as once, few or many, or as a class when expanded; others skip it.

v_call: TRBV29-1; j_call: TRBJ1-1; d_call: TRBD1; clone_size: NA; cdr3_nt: TGCAGCGTGGATGACAGGGAATGGGGGAACACTGAAGCTTTCTTT; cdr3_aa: CSVDDREWGNTEAFF
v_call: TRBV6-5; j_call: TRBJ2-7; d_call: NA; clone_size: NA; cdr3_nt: TGTGCCAGCAGTACGAGTACCTACGAGCAGTACTTC; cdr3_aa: CASSTSTYEQYF
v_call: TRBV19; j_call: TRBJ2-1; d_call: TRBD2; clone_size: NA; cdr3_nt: TGTGCCAGTACCCCTCTGGGACTAGCGGGAGCAAGGGTTGCCTACAATGAGCAGTTCTTC; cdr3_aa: CASTPLGLAGARVAYNEQFF
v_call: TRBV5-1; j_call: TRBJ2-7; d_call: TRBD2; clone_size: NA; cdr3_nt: TGCGCCAGCAGCTCGCAAGCGGGGCCCTACGAGCAGTACTTC; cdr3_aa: CASSSQAGPYEQYF
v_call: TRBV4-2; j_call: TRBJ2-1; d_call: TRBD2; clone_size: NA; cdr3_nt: TGTGCCAGCAGCCTCGAGACTAGCGGGATTTACAATGAGCAGTTCTTC; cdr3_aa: CASSLETSGIYNEQFF
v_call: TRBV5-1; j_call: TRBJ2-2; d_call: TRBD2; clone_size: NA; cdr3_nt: TGCGCCAGCAGCCTAGACCGGGACTACTACACCGGGGAGCTGTTTTTT; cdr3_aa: CASSLDRDYYTGELFF
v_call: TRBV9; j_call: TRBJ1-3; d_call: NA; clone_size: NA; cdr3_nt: TGTGCCAGCAGCGTAGGACTCATCGACTCTGGAAACACCATATATTTT; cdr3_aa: CASSVGLIDSGNTIYF
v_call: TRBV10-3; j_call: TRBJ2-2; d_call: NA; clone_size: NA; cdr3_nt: TGTGCCATCAGTTTTAGCCCGGGACAGAACACCGGGGAGCTGTTTTTT; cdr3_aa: CAISFSPGQNTGELFF
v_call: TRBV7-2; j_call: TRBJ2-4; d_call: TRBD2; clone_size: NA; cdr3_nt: TGTGCCAGCAGCCCCGGGGGGAGAAACATTCAGTACTTC; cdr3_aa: CASSPGGRNIQYF
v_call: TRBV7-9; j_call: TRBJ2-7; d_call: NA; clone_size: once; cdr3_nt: TGTGCCAGCAGCCCCCCCGGGGGACCTTGGTACGAGCAGTACTTC; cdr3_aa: CASSPPGGPWYEQYF
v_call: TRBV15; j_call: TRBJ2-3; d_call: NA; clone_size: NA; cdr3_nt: TGTGCCACCAGCATGAGCGGTAGGACGCTCGGCACAGATACGCAGTATTTT; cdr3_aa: CATSMSGRTLGTDTQYF
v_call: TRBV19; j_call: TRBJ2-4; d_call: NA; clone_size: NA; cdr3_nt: TGTGCCAGTAGTATAGTGAGAGGGGTTGGAGCCAAAAACATTCAGTACTTC; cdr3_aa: CASSIVRGVGAKNIQYF
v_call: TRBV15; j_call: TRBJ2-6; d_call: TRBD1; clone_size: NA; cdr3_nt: TGTGCCACCAGCAGAAAAAGGACAGGGGGCCCTTCTGGGGCCAACGTCCTGACTTTC; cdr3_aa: CATSRKRTGGPSGANVLTF
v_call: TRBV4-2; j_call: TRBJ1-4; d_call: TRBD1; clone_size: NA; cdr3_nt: TGTGCCAGCAGCCAACCGGACAGGGGTGCGGAGGAAAAACTGTTTTTT; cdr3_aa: CASSQPDRGAEEKLFF
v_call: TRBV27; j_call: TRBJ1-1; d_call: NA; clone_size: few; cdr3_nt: TGTGCCAGCAGTTTGGGGGTAGGGACTGAAGCTTTCTTT; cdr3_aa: CASSLGVGTEAFF
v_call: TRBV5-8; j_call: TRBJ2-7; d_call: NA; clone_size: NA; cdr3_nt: TGTGCCAGCAGCTTTGCGAGCACACGGACCTACGAGCAGTACTTC; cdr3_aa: CASSFASTRTYEQYF
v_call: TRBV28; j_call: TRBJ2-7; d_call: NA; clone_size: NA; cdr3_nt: TGTGCCAGCAGTTTAAATTCAGTCTCTCCGATGAGCGAGCAGTACTTC; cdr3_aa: CASSLNSVSPMSEQYF
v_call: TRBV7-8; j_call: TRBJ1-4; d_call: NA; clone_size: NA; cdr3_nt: TGTGCCAGCAGCTTAGTCTCCCTTGGTAAACTGTTTTTT; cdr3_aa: CASSLVSLGKLFF
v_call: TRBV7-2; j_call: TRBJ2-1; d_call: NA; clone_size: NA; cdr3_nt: TGTGCCAGCAGCTTAGCGTCTGAGCAGTTCTTC; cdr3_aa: CASSLASEQFF
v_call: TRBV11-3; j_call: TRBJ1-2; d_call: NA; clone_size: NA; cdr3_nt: TGTGCCAGCAGCCCCACCCCCCCGCAGGTGCCCTATGGCTACACCTTC; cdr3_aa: CASSPTPPQVPYGYTF
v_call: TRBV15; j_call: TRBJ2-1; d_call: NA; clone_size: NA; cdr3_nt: TGTGCCACCAGGAATTTTCCTAGGGGATCCTACAATGAGCAGTTCTTC; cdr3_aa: CATRNFPRGSYNEQFF
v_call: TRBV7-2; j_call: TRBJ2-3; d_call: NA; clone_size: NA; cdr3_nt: TGTGCCAGCAGTCAAACACGGAGGTCTAGCACAGATACGCAGTATTTT; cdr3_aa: CASSQTRRSSTDTQYF
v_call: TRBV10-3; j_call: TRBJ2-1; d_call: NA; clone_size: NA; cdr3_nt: TGTGCCATCAGTGAGTCGAGGGTCCGGTTAGCGACTAGCTCCTACAATGAGCAGTTCTTC; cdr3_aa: CAISESRVRLATSSYNEQFF
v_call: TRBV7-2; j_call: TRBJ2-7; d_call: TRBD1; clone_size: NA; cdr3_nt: TGTGCCAGCAGCTTAGAAGAGGGGGCCCACAATTTC; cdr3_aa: CASSLEEGAHNF
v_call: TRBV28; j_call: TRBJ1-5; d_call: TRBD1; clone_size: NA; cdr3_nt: TGTGCCAGCAGAGAACGTAACAGGGGGCGCAATCAGCCCCAGCATTTT; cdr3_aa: CASRERNRGRNQPQHF
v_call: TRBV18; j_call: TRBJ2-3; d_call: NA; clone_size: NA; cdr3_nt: TGTGCCAGCTCACGCCCTTTCGACCTCCTGGGGACAGATACGCAGTATTTT; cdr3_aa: CASSRPFDLLGTDTQYF
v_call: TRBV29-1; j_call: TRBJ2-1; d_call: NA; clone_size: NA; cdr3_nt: TGCAGCGTTAGCTCCCAGGGGCGTCTCAATGAGCAGTTCTTC; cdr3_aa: CSVSSQGRLNEQFF
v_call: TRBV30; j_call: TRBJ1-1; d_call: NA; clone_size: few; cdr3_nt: TGTGCCTGGAACGAAGCTTTCTTT; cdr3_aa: CAWNEAFF
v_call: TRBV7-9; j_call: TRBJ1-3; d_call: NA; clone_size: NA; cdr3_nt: TGTGCCAGGGGTGGAGGGTTCCCTGGAAACACCATATATTTT; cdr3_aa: CARGGGFPGNTIYF